This is a list of T cell receptor beta chains from one sample in a study of T cell responses to AZD1222 COVID-19 vaccine. Assay: immunoSEQ multiplex PCR; the TCRdb copy retains only in-frame clones and omits some. The sample contains fewer than 130,000 clones, 92% of which appear only once. This specimen was peripheral blood, taken on day 0 of AZD1222 vaccination. The receptors derive from an adult in good health. Each CDR3 is given with its conserved first and last residue. D genes are given only for firm matches. Not every row has a clone size; where given, it reads once, few, many or a size class.

NA	TRBJ1-1	NA	TRBV30	CAWSTGQNTEAFF	TGTGCCTGGAGTACCGGACAGAACACTGAAGCTTTCTTT
NA	TRBJ2-5	NA	TRBV7-2	CASSPGTLQETQYF	TGTGCCAGCAGCCCCGGGACCTTACAAGAGACCCAGTACTTC
NA	TRBJ1-1	NA	TRBV4-3	CASSQDHGYGTEAFF	TGCGCCAGCAGCCAAGATCACGGGTATGGCACTGAAGCTTTCTTT
NA	TRBJ1-6	NA	TRBV27	CASSLSLAATTNSPLHF	TGTGCCAGCAGTTTATCGCTGGCAGCCACCACTAATTCACCCCTCCACTTT
NA	TRBJ2-3	once	TRBV28	CASNPVGGTQYF	TGTGCCAGCAACCCGGTCGGGGGTACGCAGTATTTT
NA	TRBJ2-7	NA	TRBV6-5	CASSQPKGDSYEQYF	TGTGCCAGCAGTCAGCCTAAGGGGGACTCCTACGAGCAGTACTTC
TRBD1	TRBJ2-7	NA	TRBV14	CASSQRTGLSYEQYF	TGTGCCAGCAGCCAAAGGACAGGGCTCTCCTACGAGCAGTACTTC
TRBD2	TRBJ2-2	NA	TRBV28	CASSPPASGRGNTGELFF	TGTGCCAGCAGCCCCCCGGCTAGCGGGAGAGGGAACACCGGGGAGCTGTTTTTT
NA	TRBJ2-1	NA	TRBV27	CASSYRGPGLSGEQFF	TGTGCCAGCAGTTACCGAGGCCCGGGCCTCTCTGGTGAGCAGTTCTTC
NA	TRBJ1-6	NA	TRBV9	CASSLPELRGLHF	TGTGCCAGCAGCCTACCCGAATTGAGGGGCCTCCACTTT
TRBD1	TRBJ1-2	NA	TRBV19	CASRTGGEYGYTF	TGTGCCAGTAGAACAGGGGGCGAGTATGGCTACACCTTC
NA	TRBJ1-1	NA	TRBV14	CASSRLRERAFF	TGTGCCAGCAGCCGGTTAAGAGAGCGAGCTTTCTTT
TRBD1	TRBJ2-7	NA	TRBV7-2	CASSLDRFAYEQYF	TGTGCCAGCAGCTTGGACAGGTTTGCCTACGAGCAGTACTTC
NA	TRBJ1-1	once	TRBV29-1	CSVEPGGWTEAFF	TGCAGCGTTGAACCCGGGGGTTGGACTGAAGCTTTCTTT
NA	TRBJ1-1	NA	TRBV6-5	CACRLRGHTEAFF	TGTGCCTGCCGCTTGAGGGGCCACACTGAAGCTTTCTTT
NA	TRBJ1-3	NA	TRBV2	CASRRTQSSGNTIYF	TGTGCCAGCAGGAGGACACAGAGCTCTGGAAACACCATATATTTT
NA	TRBJ1-2	NA	TRBV11-2	CASSSLLLHYGYTF	TGTGCCAGCAGCTCGCTGTTACTACACTATGGCTACACCTTC
NA	TRBJ2-2	NA	TRBV19	CASSTQGGTGELFF	TGTGCCAGTAGTACTCAGGGGGGCACCGGGGAGCTGTTTTTT
NA	TRBJ2-2	NA	TRBV2	CASREYPGPGELFF	TGTGCCAGCAGAGAATACCCCGGACCCGGGGAGCTGTTTTTT
TRBD2	TRBJ2-1	NA	TRBV19	CASSIEWTSGRAGEQFF	TGTGCCAGTAGTATAGAGTGGACTAGCGGGAGGGCCGGAGAGCAGTTCTTC
NA	TRBJ1-5	NA	TRBV11-2	CASSLDQGSRGHRNQPQHF	TGTGCCAGCAGCTTAGATCAAGGTTCCAGGGGACACCGCAATCAGCCCCAGCATTTT
NA	TRBJ2-7	NA	TRBV3-1/TRBV3-2	CASSPVPGPYEQYF	TGTGCCAGCAGCCCGGTTCCAGGGCCCTACGAGCAGTACTTC
NA	TRBJ2-5	NA	TRBV5-6	CASSYLEETQYF	TGTGCCAGCAGCTATTTAGAAGAGACCCAGTACTTC
NA	TRBJ2-7	NA	TRBV29-1	CSVEVAGYEQYF	TGCAGCGTTGAGGTTGCGGGCTACGAGCAGTACTTC
NA	TRBJ2-1	NA	TRBV9	CASSVGANNEQFF	TGTGCCAGCAGCGTAGGCGCGAACAATGAGCAGTTCTTC
NA	TRBJ2-3	once	TRBV18	CASSPAGEGTQYF	TGTGCCAGCTCACCGGCAGGGGAAGGGACGCAGTATTTT
TRBD1	TRBJ2-7	few	TRBV11-3	CASSRGTGVSYEQYF	TGTGCCAGCAGCCGAGGGACAGGGGTCTCCTACGAGCAGTACTTC
NA	TRBJ1-1	NA	TRBV6-5	CASRTDRTMNTEAFF	TGTGCCAGCAGGACGGACAGAACTATGAACACTGAAGCTTTCTTT
NA	TRBJ2-1	NA	TRBV5-1	CASSKGTETYNEQFF	TGCGCCAGCAGCAAGGGGACGGAAACCTACAATGAGCAGTTCTTC
TRBD2	TRBJ2-3	NA	TRBV3-1/TRBV3-2	CASSLSGRHISTDTQYF	TGTGCCAGCAGCCTTAGCGGGAGGCACATTAGCACAGATACGCAGTATTTT
NA	TRBJ2-5	NA	TRBV30	CAWSPGIETQYF	TGTGCCTGGAGTCCAGGAATCGAGACCCAGTACTTC
NA	TRBJ1-1	once	TRBV6-1	CASSERGTEAFF	TGTGCCAGCAGTGAACGGGGCACTGAAGCTTTCTTT
NA	TRBJ2-1	NA	TRBV6-5	CASSPYPQSYNEQFF	TGTGCCAGCAGCCCATACCCCCAATCCTACAATGAGCAGTTCTTC
NA	TRBJ2-3	NA	TRBV7-3	CASSLTSRVADTQYF	TGTGCCAGCAGCTTAACGAGCAGGGTAGCAGATACGCAGTATTTT
TRBD1	TRBJ1-2	NA	TRBV10-3	CAISPQGDGYTF	TGTGCCATCAGTCCACAGGGGGACGGCTACACCTTC
TRBD1	TRBJ1-2	NA	TRBV19	CASSIGTGKYGYTF	TGTGCCAGTAGTATTGGGACAGGGAAGTATGGCTACACCTTC
NA	TRBJ1-1	NA	TRBV18	CASHLTENTEAFF	TGTGCCAGCCACCTGACAGAGAACACTGAAGCTTTCTTT
TRBD2	TRBJ2-5	once	TRBV7-2	CASSLTSGGVETQYF	TGTGCCAGCAGCTTGACTAGCGGGGGGGTGGAGACCCAGTACTTC
TRBD1	TRBJ2-2	NA	TRBV30	CAWSVPGTGPGELFF	TGTGCCTGGAGTGTACCTGGGACAGGCCCCGGGGAGCTGTTTTTT
NA	TRBJ1-2	NA	TRBV9	CASSVQGNYGYTF	TGTGCCAGCAGCGTTCAGGGGAACTATGGCTACACCTTC
TRBD2	TRBJ2-3	NA	TRBV11-3	CASSRRGTGGGITDTQYF	TGTGCCAGCAGCCGAAGGGGTACGGGCGGGGGTATCACAGATACGCAGTATTTT
TRBD1	TRBJ1-1	NA	TRBV7-6	CASSQRTGPNTEAFF	TGTGCCAGCAGCCAACGGACAGGGCCGAACACTGAAGCTTTCTTT
NA	TRBJ2-1	NA	TRBV6-1	CASSEANRANEQFF	TGTGCCAGCAGTGAAGCTAACAGGGCCAATGAGCAGTTCTTC
NA	TRBJ1-2	once	TRBV6-2/TRBV6-3	CASSNPGASYGYTF	TGTGCCAGCAGTAATCCGGGGGCCAGCTATGGCTACACCTTC